This is a list of T cell receptor beta chains from one sample in a study of cytomegalovirus exposure and HLA in healthy donors. Clones were sequenced by immunoSEQ multiplex PCR, and TCRdb holds only the in-frame ones, with some missing. The sample lists around 150,000 clones, roughly 80% occurring once. Sequencing was carried out using PBMCs. These receptors were obtained from a girl aged 5 to 17 in good health and CMV-seropositive. Both conserved end residues are part of each CDR3. The D gene is left open where the match is weak. Size is omitted from some rows. Given values are once, few, many or a class for expanded clones.

clone_size j_call d_call cdr3_length v_call cdr3_nt cdr3_aa
once TRBJ2-3 TRBD2 17 TRBV18 TGTGCCAGCTCACCACTAGGACTAGCGGGGCTCACAGATACGCAGTATTTT CASSPLGLAGLTDTQYF
NA TRBJ1-5 NA 12 TRBV19 TGTGCCAGTAGTGGCCAATATCAGCCCCAGCATTTT CASSGQYQPQHF
NA TRBJ2-7 TRBD1 14 TRBV29-1 TGCAGCGTTAGGCCAGGGGGCTTCTTTAGGGAGCAGTACTTC CSVRPGGFFREQYF
NA TRBJ2-1 NA 14 TRBV5-8 TGTGCCAGCAGCTTAAGGGGAGGCTACAATGAGCAGTTCTTC CASSLRGGYNEQFF
NA TRBJ1-4 NA 16 TRBV7-9 TGTGCCAGCAGGTCCTGGGGAGATGCAACTAATGAAAAACTGTTTTTT CASRSWGDATNEKLFF
NA TRBJ2-1 TRBD2 16 TRBV25-1 TGTGCCAGCACTCCCCTTAGGGCTAGCGGGAGCAATGAGCAGTTCTTC CASTPLRASGSNEQFF
NA TRBJ2-3 TRBD2 20 TRBV4-3 TGCGCCAGCAGCCAAGACCTAAAGCGGGGGGCAACTTATAGCACAGATACGCAGTATTTT CASSQDLKRGATYSTDTQYF
once TRBJ2-2 TRBD2 18 TRBV11-2 TGTGCCAGCAGCTTTGGACTAGCGGGGGGACGCTACACCGGGGAGCTGTTTTTT CASSFGLAGGRYTGELFF
once TRBJ1-5 NA 12 TRBV7-9 TGTGCCAGCAGCTTACAACAGGGGCCCCAGCATTTT CASSLQQGPQHF
NA TRBJ2-1 TRBD2 16 TRBV5-6 TGTGCCAGCAGCTTCCGAACTAGCGGGACCAACAATGAGCAGTTCTTC CASSFRTSGTNNEQFF
NA TRBJ2-7 NA 13 TRBV7-9 TGTGCCAGCAGCTCCGAGGCCCCTTGGCAGCAGTACTTC CASSSEAPWQQYF
NA TRBJ1-5 NA 13 TRBV28 TGTGCCAGCAAACAGGGAAGGGTTCAGCCCCAGCATTTT CASKQGRVQPQHF
NA TRBJ2-5 TRBD1 14 TRBV2 TGTGCCAGCAGTGAAGGGACAGGGAGGGAGACCCAGTACTTC CASSEGTGRETQYF
once TRBJ1-1 TRBD1 17 TRBV5-6 TGTGCCAGCAGCTTGCTTCGGGACAGGGGACCGAACACTGAAGCTTTCTTT CASSLLRDRGPNTEAFF
NA TRBJ1-1 TRBD1 16 TRBV9 TGTGCCAGCAGCGTAGGACAGGGGGGTCGGAACACTGAAGCTTTCTTT CASSVGQGGRNTEAFF
few TRBJ2-5 TRBD2 17 TRBV2 TGTGCCAGCAGTGAATATATTGGCTTGGGGGGGGAGGAGACCCAGTACTTC CASSEYIGLGGEETQYF
NA TRBJ2-3 NA 17 TRBV27 TGTGCCAGCAGTTTATGGTCGGCGGGGGCCAGCACAGATACGCAGTATTTT CASSLWSAGASTDTQYF
NA TRBJ2-1 NA 14 TRBV18 TGTGCCAGCTCAGACCCGGATACTATGAATGAGCAGTTCTTC CASSDPDTMNEQFF
NA TRBJ2-3 NA 14 TRBV6-5 TGTGCCAGCAAATTGACGGGATCCACAGATACGCAGTATTTT CASKLTGSTDTQYF
NA TRBJ1-2 TRBD1 16 TRBV11-2 TGTGCCAGCAGCCCGGGCCTGAGGACAGGGGGTTATGGCTACACCTTC CASSPGLRTGGYGYTF
NA TRBJ2-7 TRBD1 11 TRBV6-5 TGTGCCAGCAGGACAGGGTACGAGCAGTACTTC CASRTGYEQYF
NA TRBJ1-1 NA 14 TRBV5-1 TGCGCCAGCAGCTTGGGCCCCGATGGGGGCGAGGCTTTCTTT CASSLGPDGGEAFF
NA TRBJ2-1 NA 16 TRBV27 TGTGCCAGCGGGGTCCAGGTGGTGGACACCTACAATGAGCAGTTCTTC CASGVQVVDTYNEQFF
NA TRBJ2-6 NA 18 TRBV28 TGTGCCAGCAGTTTATGGGCGGGGTTGGGCTCTGGGGCCAACGTCCTGACTTTC CASSLWAGLGSGANVLTF
NA TRBJ1-3 NA 15 TRBV12-2 TGTGCAAGTCGCCCGACAGAAGTTTCTGGAAACACCATATATTTT CASRPTEVSGNTIYF
NA TRBJ2-1 TRBD2 15 TRBV9 TGTGCCAGCAGTATAGCGGGGTCCCCCTACAATGAGCAGTTCTTC CASSIAGSPYNEQFF
NA TRBJ1-5 NA 15 TRBV19 TGTGCCAGTAGTATCGCGGGGGTGAGAAATCAGCCCCAGCATTTT CASSIAGVRNQPQHF
NA TRBJ2-7 TRBD1 16 TRBV5-1 TGCGCCAGCAGTTTGGGGGAGGGACAGGGCCACTACGAGCAGTACTTC CASSLGEGQGHYEQYF
NA TRBJ2-7 TRBD1 14 TRBV9 TGTGCCAGCAGCGTGGGACAGGGACTCTACGAGCAGTACTTC CASSVGQGLYEQYF
once TRBJ2-5 TRBD2 15 TRBV6-4 TGTGCCAGCAGTATTAGCGGGGGGCCTCAAGAGACCCAGTACTTC CASSISGGPQETQYF
NA TRBJ2-2 TRBD1 18 TRBV7-3 TGTGCCAGCAGCTTAATTCCGTTTGGGACAGGGTCGGGCGGGGAGCTGTTTTTT CASSLIPFGTGSGGELFF
NA TRBJ1-4 NA 13 TRBV19 TGTGCCTGCTCTAATATTAACAATGAAAAACTGTTTTTT CACSNINNEKLFF
NA TRBJ2-5 TRBD2 18 TRBV5-6 TGTGCCAGCAGCTCGCTGACGGGGGGACTAGCGGAGCGGGAGACCCAGTACTTC CASSSLTGGLAERETQYF
few TRBJ2-1 TRBD2 17 TRBV27 TGTGCCAGCAGTTTACTAGCCGGGACTACGAGAAACAATGAGCAGTTCTTC CASSLLAGTTRNNEQFF
NA TRBJ2-1 NA 15 TRBV11-3 TGTGCCAGCAGCTTAGGACGGAGCTCCTACAATGAGCAGTTCTTC CASSLGRSSYNEQFF
NA TRBJ1-5 TRBD1 15 TRBV28 TGTGCCAGCAGTTGGGGACAGGGGCATGTACAGCCCCAGCATTTT CASSWGQGHVQPQHF
NA TRBJ2-6 NA 18 TRBV4-1 TGCGCCAGCAGCCCCGGACTCCGGGCCCCCTCTGGGGCCAACGTCCTGACTTTC CASSPGLRAPSGANVLTF
NA TRBJ2-7 TRBD1 15 TRBV28 TGTGCCAGCAGTTTCCCCCGGACAGGGTTCGCCGAGCAGTACTTC CASSFPRTGFAEQYF
few TRBJ1-1 TRBD1 15 TRBV4-3 TGCGCCAGCAGCCACGGGACAGGGACGAACACTGAAGCTTTCTTT CASSHGTGTNTEAFF
once TRBJ2-2 TRBD2 14 TRBV14 TGTGCCAACCTACTAGCGGGAGGGGTCGGGGAGCTGTTTTTT CANLLAGGVGELFF
NA TRBJ2-1 NA 11 TRBV19 TGTGCCAGTGAGGGTGACAATGAGCAGTTCTTC CASEGDNEQFF
NA TRBJ2-3 NA 14 TRBV29-1 TGCAGCGTTGGAGTGGGGGGTTGGACAGATACGCAGTATTTT CSVGVGGWTDTQYF
NA TRBJ2-2 NA 13 TRBV12-5 TGTGCTAGTGGAAGCGGGAACACCGGGGAGCTGTTTTTT CASGSGNTGELFF
NA TRBJ2-3 NA 13 TRBV7-2 TGTGCCAGCAGCCCGGTCAACACAGATACGCAGTATTTT CASSPVNTDTQYF
NA TRBJ2-3 TRBD2 18 TRBV2 TGTGCCAGCAGTGAAGCCGGAGGGACTAGCGGGAGCACAGATACGCAGTATTTT CASSEAGGTSGSTDTQYF
NA TRBJ2-7 TRBD2 20 TRBV7-8 TGTGCCAGCAGCTTATTATTATACCGGGGCCCGGGACTAGCTCTAGGCGAGCAGTACTTC CASSLLLYRGPGLALGEQYF
NA TRBJ2-3 TRBD1 17 TRBV19 TGTGCCAGTAGTATATCCCGACAGGGGGGCTCCACAGATACGCAGTATTTT CASSISRQGGSTDTQYF
NA TRBJ1-1 NA 16 TRBV11-3 TGTGCCAGCAGCTTAGCGGAAGGGCAGGGAAACACTGAAGCTTTCTTT CASSLAEGQGNTEAFF
NA TRBJ1-4 NA 15 TRBV5-1 TGCGCCAGCAGCGACGATTTAGGGGGACGGGAAAAACTGTTTTTT CASSDDLGGREKLFF